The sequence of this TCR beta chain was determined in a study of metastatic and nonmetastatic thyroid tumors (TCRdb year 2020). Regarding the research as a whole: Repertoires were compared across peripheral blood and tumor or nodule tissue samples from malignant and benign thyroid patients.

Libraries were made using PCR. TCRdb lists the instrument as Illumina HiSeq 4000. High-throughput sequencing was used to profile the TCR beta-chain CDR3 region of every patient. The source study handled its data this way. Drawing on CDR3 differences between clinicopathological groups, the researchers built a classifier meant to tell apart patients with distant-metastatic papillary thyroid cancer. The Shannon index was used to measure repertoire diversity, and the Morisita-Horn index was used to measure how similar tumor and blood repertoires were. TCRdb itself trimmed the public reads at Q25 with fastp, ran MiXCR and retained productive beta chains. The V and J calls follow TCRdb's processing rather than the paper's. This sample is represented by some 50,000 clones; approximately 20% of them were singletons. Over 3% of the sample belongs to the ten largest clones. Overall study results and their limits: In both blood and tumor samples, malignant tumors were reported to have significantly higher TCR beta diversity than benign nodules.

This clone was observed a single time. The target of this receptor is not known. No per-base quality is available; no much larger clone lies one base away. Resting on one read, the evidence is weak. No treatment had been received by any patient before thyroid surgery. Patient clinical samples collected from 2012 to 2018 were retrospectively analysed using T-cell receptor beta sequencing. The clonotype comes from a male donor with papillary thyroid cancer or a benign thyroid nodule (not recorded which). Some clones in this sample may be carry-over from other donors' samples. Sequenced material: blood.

The CDR3 here reads CASSLDWRRGELFF. The bases are TGTGCCAGCAGCTTAGACTGGAGGCGCGGGGAGCTGTTTTTT. The V and J genes are TRBV11-2 and TRBJ2-2; TRBD2 is a weak D gene call, 5 bases matching. According to the germline V gene, CDR1 reads SGHAT and CDR2 reads FQNNGV. The CDR3 covers 14 residues, taking in both the cysteine and the phenylalanine. The entry retains the CDR3 DNA only, 42 bases that are in frame from base 1. Relative to germline, V is 0 bases shorter and J is 7 bases shorter, with 9 bases between their ends.